Described below is a single T cell receptor (beta chain) sequence and its context. Time point defined: newly diagnosed GD, antithyroid drugs for less than 3 months. The TCR library used RNA extracted from PBMCs. This entry belongs to a study of regulatory T cells in long-lasting Graves disease. About the study: Graves' patients who were just diagnosed had used antithyroid drugs for under 3 months.

Investigators prepared the TCR beta libraries by applying iRepertoire HTBI primers and Arm-PCR of CDR3 regions. MiXCR, applied by TCRdb to the multiplex PCR reads, yields one record per CDR3 protein. The top ten clones hold about 9.1% of a sample with about 540,000 distinct CDR3 sequences, roughly 13% of them seen once. CDR1 and CDR2 (germline): LGHDT, YNNKEL (reference sequence). CDR3 length: 15 amino acids. With V trimmed by 5 bases and J by 5 bases, 10 bases remained unmatched. These same data were also listed under a study on T cells in Graves' hyperthyroidism and ophthalmopathy. That work states: The hyperthyroidism was newly diagnosed and had lasted under 2 months; the patients were aged 18 to 65. Blood shared most expanded thyroid clonotypes above 0.001.

The source of this sequence is a man under 40 with Graves disease. The chain has TRBV3-1 and TRBJ2-7, with TRBD2 identical over 9 bases. Sequences were derived from peripheral blood mononuclear cells (PBMCs), sampled at new diagnosis, from a patient treated with antithyroid drugs. The CDR3 nucleotides read TGTGCCAGCAGCGCCTTAGCGGGAGTCGTCAACGAGCAGTACTTC. Amino acids: CASSALAGVVNEQYF.